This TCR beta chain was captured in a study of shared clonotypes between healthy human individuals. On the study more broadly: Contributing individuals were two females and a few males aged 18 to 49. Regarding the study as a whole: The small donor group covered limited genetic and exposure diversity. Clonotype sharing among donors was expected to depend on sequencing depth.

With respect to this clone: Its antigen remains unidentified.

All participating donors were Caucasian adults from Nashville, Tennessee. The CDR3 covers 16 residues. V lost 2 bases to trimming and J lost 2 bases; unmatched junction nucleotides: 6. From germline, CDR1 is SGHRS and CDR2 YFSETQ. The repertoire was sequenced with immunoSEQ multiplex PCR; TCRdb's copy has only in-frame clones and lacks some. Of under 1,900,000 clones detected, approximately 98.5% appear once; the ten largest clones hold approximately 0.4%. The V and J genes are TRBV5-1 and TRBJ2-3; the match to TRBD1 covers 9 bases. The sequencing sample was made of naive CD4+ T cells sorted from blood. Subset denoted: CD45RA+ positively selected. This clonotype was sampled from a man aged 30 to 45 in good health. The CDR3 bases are TGCGCCAGCAGCTTACCGGGACAGGGTCTCACAGATACGCAGTATTTT. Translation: CASSLPGQGLTDTQYF.